The rows below give T cell receptor beta chains drawn from one sample of a study of T cell repertoires in cytomegalovirus infection. MiXCR, run by TCRdb on the reads, gives a single entry per CDR3 protein. The repertoire holds about 600,000 distinct CDR3 sequences, with roughly a quarter as singletons. Material for sequencing was CD8+ T cells from PBMCs. Receptor source: a human donor in good health (CMV status not recorded). Some clones in this sample may be carry-over from other donors' samples. CDR3s include the opening cysteine and the closing phenylalanine or tryptophan. A D gene is named only where the DNA matches it firmly.

>NA|14|TRBV15
CATSRTGIAGELFF
>NA|14|TRBV12-3/TRBV12-4
CASSFLDFSDTQYF
>NA|12|TRBV2
CARTTSNTEAFF
>NA|13|TRBV6-2/TRBV6-3
CACSPGGLHIQYF
>TRBD1|15|TRBV7-8
CASSSGGREGEKLFF
>NA|16|TRBV14
CASSQDPEGLNTEAFF
>NA|14|TRBV7-9
CASSQGHLSYEQYF
>TRBD2|15|TRBV20-1
CSARVASGGVHEQYF
>NA|11|TRBV7-9
CASGSGSPLHF
>NA|15|TRBV19
CASRDRDSGTYEQYF
>NA|15|TRBV9
CASSVTRSLGNEQFF
>NA|13|TRBV6-2/TRBV6-3
CASTLVTSNEQFF
>TRBD1|16|TRBV20-1
CSALLKVAGQGIGYTF
>TRBD2|18|TRBV6-6
CASSYSLGLAPQRNEQFF
>NA|15|TRBV7-8
CASSFGLQSLYEQYF
>TRBD2|14|TRBV20-1
CSAKGLAEYNEQFF
>TRBD2|14|TRBV4-1
CASSQVGAGSIQYF
>TRBD1|15|TRBV7-9
CASRGGQGIDYGYTF
>TRBD1|17|TRBV10-3
CAISGEGFGDRQETQYF
>NA|21|TRBV23-1
CASSQSQGTDPPISGANVLTF
>TRBD1|16|TRBV7-9
CASSLYRGLLNTEAFF
>TRBD1|16|TRBV10-3
CAISESDRAISYEQYF
>NA|15|TRBV7-6
CASSSSPDMNTEAFF
>TRBD1|15|TRBV10-3
CAISDPTGGLTEAFF
>NA|12|TRBV29-1
CSVVQLAKGYTF
>NA|13|TRBV29-1
CSVETVTTGELFF
>NA|15|TRBV7-9
CASSLGAGPNTEAFF
>NA|13|TRBV27
CASSIDRNTEAFF
>NA|14|TRBV6-1
CASSEWADQETQYF
>NA|13|TRBV25-1
CASSEYVSGELFF
>TRBD1|16|TRBV7-9
CASTESVDRGQDGYTF
>NA|16|TRBV7-2
CASSFGGGPQYSPLHF
>TRBD1|15|TRBV6-1
CASRSGQGDIGELFF
>TRBD1|13|TRBV10-3
CATLGQVTDTQYF
>NA|12|TRBV29-1
CSVDAGPYEQYF
>NA|14|TRBV6-5
CASSYSLSGSEQFF
>TRBD1|14|TRBV4-1
CASSQGTGEDIQYF
>NA|11|TRBV25-1
CASTFSYEQYF
>NA|13|TRBV28
CASSLWEGQPQHF
>NA|14|TRBV6-6
CASSYSNRAYEQYF
>NA|13|TRBV12-3/TRBV12-4
CASSFDSSYEQYF
>NA|20|TRBV11-2
CASSSQGRDGWASSYNEQFF
>TRBD2|18|TRBV7-9
CASSLGWGGLAETGELFF
>TRBD1|16|TRBV7-2
CASSLEGQGLVDEQFF
>TRBD2|13|TRBV7-9
CASRAGRNYEQYF
>NA|14|TRBV29-1
CSVETAERSYEQYF
>NA|15|TRBV2
CASSSPGLEVYGYTF
>NA|14|TRBV20-1
CSARDKEPGETQYF
>TRBD1|15|TRBV29-1
CSVTLRDRVTYEQYF
>TRBD2|15|TRBV13
CASSTTSARGDTQYF
>NA|13|TRBV6-5
CASSYSRAAGYTF
>TRBD1|14|TRBV28
CASSRTGLSETQYF
>TRBD1|15|TRBV19
CASSATGGVADTQYF
>TRBD1|15|TRBV4-1
CASSQRDSQNTEAFF
>TRBD1|15|TRBV7-9
CASSLTRTGDTEAFF